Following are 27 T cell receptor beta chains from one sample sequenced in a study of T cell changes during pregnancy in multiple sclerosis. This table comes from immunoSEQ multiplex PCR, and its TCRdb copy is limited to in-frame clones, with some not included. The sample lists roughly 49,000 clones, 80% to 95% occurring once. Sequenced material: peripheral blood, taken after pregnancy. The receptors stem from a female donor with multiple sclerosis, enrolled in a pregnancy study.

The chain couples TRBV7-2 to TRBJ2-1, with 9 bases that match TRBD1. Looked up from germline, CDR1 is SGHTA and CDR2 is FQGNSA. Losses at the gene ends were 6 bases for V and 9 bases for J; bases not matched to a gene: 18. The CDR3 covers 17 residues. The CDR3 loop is CASSQGYRDRALGEQFF. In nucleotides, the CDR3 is TGTGCCAGCAGTCAGGGGTATAGGGACAGGGCTCTAGGTGAGCAGTTCTTC.

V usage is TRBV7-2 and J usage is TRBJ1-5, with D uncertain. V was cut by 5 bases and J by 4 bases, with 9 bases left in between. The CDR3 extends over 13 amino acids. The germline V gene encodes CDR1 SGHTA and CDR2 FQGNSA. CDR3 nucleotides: TGTGCCAGCAGCCTCAGAGGGAATCAGCCCCAGCATTTT. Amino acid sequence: CASSLRGNQPQHF.

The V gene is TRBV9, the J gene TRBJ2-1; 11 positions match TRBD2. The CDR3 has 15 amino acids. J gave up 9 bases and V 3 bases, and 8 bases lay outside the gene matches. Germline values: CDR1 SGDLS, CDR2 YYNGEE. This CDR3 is CASSGLAGGPGEQFF. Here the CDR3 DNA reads TGTGCCAGCAGCGGGCTAGCGGGGGGCCCGGGTGAGCAGTTCTTC.

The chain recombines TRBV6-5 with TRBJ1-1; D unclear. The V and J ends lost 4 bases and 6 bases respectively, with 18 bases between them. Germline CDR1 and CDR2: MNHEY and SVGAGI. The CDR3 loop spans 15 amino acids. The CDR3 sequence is CASSFQRGSRAEAFF. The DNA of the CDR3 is TGTGCCAGCAGTTTCCAACGAGGATCCCGGGCTGAAGCTTTCTTT.

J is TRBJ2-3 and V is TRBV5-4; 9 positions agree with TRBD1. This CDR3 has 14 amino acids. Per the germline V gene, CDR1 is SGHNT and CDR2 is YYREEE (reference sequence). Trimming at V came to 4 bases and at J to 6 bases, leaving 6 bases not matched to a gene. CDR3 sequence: CASSPGQGTDTQYF. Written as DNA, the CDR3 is TGTGCCAGCAGCCCGGGACAGGGAACGGATACGCAGTATTTT.

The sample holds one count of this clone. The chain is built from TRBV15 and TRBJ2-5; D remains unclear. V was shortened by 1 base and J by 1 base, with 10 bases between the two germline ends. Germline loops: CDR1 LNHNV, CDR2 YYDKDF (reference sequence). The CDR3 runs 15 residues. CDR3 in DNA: TGTGCCACCAGCAGAGTTGGTAGTCTCCAAGAGACCCAGTACTTC. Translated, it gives CATSRVGSLQETQYF.

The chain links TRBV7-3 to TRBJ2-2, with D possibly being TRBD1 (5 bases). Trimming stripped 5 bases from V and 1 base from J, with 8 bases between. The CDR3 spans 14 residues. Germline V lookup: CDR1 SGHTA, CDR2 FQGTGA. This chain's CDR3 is CASSPDRNTGELFF. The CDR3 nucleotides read TGTGCCAGCAGCCCAGACAGGAACACCGGGGAGCTGTTTTTT.

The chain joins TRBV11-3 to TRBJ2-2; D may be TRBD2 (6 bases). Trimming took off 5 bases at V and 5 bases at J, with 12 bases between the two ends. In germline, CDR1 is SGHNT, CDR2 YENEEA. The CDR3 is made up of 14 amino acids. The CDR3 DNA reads TGTGCCAGCAGCCGGGACTTGGAAACCGGGGAGCTGTTTTTT. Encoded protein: CASSRDLETGELFF.

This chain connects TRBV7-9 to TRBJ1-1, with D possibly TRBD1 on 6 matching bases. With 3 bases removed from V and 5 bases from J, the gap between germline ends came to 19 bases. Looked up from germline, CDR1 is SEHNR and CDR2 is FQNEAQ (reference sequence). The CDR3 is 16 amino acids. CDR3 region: CASSFGLGGARTEAFF. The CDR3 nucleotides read TGTGCCAGCAGCTTTGGACTGGGGGGGGCGCGGACTGAAGCTTTCTTT.

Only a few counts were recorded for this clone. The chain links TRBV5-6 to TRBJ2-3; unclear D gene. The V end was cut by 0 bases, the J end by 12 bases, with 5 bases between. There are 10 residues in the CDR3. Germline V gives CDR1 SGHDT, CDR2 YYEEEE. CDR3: CASSLGPQYF. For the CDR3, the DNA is TGTGCCAGCAGCTTGGGGCCTCAGTATTTT.

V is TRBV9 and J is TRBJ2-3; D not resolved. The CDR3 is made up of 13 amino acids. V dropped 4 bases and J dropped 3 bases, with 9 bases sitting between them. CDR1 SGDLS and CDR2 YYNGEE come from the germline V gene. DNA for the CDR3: TGTGCCAGCAGCCCCCAGAGGACAGATACGCAGTATTTT. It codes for CASSPQRTDTQYF.

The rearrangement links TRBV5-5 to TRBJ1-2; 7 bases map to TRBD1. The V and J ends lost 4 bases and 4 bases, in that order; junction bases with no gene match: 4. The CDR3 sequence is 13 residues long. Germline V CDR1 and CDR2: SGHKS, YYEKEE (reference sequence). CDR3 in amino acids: CASSPGTVYGYTF. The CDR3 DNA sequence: TGTGCCAGCAGCCCCGGGACAGTCTATGGCTACACCTTC.

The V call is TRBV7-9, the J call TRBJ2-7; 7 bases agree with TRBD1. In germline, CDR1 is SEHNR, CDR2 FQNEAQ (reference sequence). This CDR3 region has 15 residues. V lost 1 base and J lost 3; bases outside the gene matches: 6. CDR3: CASSLEGALFYEQYF. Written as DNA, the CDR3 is TGTGCCAGCAGCTTAGAGGGGGCCTTATTCTACGAGCAGTACTTC.

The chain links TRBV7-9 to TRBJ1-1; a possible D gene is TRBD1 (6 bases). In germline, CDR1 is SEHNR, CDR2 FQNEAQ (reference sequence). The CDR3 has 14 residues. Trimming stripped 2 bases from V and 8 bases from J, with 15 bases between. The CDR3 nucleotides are TGTGCCAGCAGCTTATCCCGCAGGGGATGGGAAGCTTTCTTT. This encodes CASSLSRRGWEAFF.

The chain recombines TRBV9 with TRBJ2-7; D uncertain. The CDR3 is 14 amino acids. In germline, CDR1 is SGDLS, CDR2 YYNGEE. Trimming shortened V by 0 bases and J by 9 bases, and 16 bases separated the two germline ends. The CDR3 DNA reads TGTGCCAGCAGCGTAGCGGGTAGCTCCGCGCCGCAGTACTTC. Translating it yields CASSVAGSSAPQYF.

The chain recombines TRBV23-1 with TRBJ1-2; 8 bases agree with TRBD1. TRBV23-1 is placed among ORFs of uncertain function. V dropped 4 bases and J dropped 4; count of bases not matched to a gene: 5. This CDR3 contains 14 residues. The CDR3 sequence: CASSRRDRSYGYTF. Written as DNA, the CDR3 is TGCGCCAGCAGTCGCCGGGACAGGAGCTATGGCTACACCTTC.

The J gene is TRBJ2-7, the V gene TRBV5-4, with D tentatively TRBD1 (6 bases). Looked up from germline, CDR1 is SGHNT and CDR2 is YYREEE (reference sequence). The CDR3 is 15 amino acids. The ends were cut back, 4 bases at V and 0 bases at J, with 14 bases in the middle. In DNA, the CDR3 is TGTGCCAGCAGCATGGCCTTACAGGGCTCCTACGAGCAGTACTTC. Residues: CASSMALQGSYEQYF. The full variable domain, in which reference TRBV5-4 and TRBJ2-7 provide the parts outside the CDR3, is ETGVTQSPTHLIKTRGQQVTLRCSSQSGHNTVSWYQQALGQGPQFIFQYYREEENGRGNFPPRFSGLQFPNYSSELNVNALELDDSALYLCASSMALQGSYEQYFGPGTRLTVT.

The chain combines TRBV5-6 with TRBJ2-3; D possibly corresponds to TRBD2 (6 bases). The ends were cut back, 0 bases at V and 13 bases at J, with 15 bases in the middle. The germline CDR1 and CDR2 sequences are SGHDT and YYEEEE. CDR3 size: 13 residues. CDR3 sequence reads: CASSLDRDSSEYF. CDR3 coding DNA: TGTGCCAGCAGCTTGGACCGGGACTCATCGGAGTATTTT.

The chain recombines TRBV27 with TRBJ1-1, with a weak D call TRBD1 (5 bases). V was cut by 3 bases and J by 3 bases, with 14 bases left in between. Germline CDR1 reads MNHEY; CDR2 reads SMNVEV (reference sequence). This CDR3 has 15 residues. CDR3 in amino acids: CASSFQGMRDTEAFF. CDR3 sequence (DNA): TGTGCCAGCAGTTTTCAGGGAATGAGAGACACTGAAGCTTTCTTT.

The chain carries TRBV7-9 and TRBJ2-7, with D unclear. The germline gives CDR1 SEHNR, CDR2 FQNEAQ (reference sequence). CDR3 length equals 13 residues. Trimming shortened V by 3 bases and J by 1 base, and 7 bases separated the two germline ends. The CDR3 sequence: CASSFRGSYEQYF. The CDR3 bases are TGTGCCAGCAGCTTTCGCGGTTCCTACGAGCAGTACTTC.

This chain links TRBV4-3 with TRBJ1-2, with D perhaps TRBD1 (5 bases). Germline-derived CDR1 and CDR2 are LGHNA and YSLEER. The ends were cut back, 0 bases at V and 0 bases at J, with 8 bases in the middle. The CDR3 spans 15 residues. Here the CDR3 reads CASSQETGANYGYTF. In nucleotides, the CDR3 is TGCGCCAGCAGCCAAGAAACAGGAGCTAACTATGGCTACACCTTC.

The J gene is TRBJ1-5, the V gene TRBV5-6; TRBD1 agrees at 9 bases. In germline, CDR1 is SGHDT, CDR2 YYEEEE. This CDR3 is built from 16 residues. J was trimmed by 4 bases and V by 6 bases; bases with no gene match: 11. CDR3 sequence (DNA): TGTGCCAGCACCTGGTCCGGGACAGGGCGGAATCAGCCCCAGCATTTT. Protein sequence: CASTWSGTGRNQPQHF.

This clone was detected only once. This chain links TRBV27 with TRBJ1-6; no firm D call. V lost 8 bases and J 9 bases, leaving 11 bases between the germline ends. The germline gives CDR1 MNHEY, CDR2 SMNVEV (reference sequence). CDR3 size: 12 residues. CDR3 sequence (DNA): TGTGCCAGCTCTAACAGTCTTTCACCCCTCCACTTT. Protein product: CASSNSLSPLHF.

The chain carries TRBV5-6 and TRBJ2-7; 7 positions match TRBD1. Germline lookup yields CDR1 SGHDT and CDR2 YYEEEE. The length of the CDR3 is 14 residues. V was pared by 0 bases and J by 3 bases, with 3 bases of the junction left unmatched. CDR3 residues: CASSLGQGNYEQYF. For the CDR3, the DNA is TGTGCCAGCAGCTTGGGACAGGGAAACTACGAGCAGTACTTC.

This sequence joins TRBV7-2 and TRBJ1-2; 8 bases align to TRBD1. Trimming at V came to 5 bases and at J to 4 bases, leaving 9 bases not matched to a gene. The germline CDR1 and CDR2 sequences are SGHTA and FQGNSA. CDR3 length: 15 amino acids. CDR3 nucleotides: TGTGCCAGCAGCACCTTGGAGGGACAGGCCTATGGCTACACCTTC. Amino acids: CASSTLEGQAYGYTF.

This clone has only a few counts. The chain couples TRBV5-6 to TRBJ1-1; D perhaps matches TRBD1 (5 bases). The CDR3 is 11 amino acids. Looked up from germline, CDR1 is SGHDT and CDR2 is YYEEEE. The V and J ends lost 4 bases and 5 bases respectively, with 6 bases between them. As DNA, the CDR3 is TGTGCCAGCAGCCGGGGGACTGAAGCTTTCTTT. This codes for CASSRGTEAFF. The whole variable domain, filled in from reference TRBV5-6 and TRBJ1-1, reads DAGVTQSPTHLIKTRGQQVTLRCSPKSGHDTVSWYQQALGQGPQFIFQYYEEEERQRGNFPDRFSGHQFPNYSSELNVNALLLGDSALYLCASSRGTEAFFGQGTRLTVV.

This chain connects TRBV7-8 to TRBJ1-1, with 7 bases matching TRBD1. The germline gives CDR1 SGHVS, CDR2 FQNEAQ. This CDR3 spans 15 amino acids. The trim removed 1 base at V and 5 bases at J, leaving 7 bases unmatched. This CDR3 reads CASSLETGEWTEAFF. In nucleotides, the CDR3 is TGTGCCAGCAGCTTAGAAACAGGGGAGTGGACTGAAGCTTTCTTT.